This T cell receptor (beta chain) was sequenced for a study of OX40 agonist ivuxolimab in advanced cancers. Concerning the study at large: The costimulatory receptor OX40 (CD134) was targeted by ivuxolimab, a fully human IgG2 agonistic monoclonal antibody. Among the approximately 50 dose-escalation patients, some 19 had hepatocellular carcinoma, 15 or so melanoma, 9 renal cell carcinoma and 9 head and neck cancer. Patients were allowed to have had prior anti-PD-1, anti-PD-L1 or anti-CTLA-4 therapy, and 40% to 45% of the dose-escalation patients had been treated with checkpoint inhibitors. The purpose of peripheral TCRbeta sequencing was to test whether ivuxolimab changed TCR sequence diversity and led to clonal T-cell expansion. Partial responses occurred in three dose-escalation patients: two with cutaneous melanoma and one with hepatocellular carcinoma. The dose-escalation cohort was about 87% male with a mean age of roughly 60 years, ranging from roughly 20 to 85. Intravenous ivuxolimab was administered to patients every 2 weeks at six dose levels: 0.01, 0.1, 0.3, 1.5, 3 and 10 mg/kg. The monotherapy dose-escalation portion (N of about 50 patients) of the phase I ivuxolimab trial is reported in the paper. Points the paper makes about the study in general: Which antigens the clonally expanded peripheral T cells were specific for was not determined. Low levels of normalized T-cell clonal expansion were also seen in some patients who did not respond. In the 0.1-3.0 mg/kg groups, partial responders were among the patients with the lowest normalized peripheral clonal expansion, particularly in CD8+ T cells. On average, CD8+ T cells showed more expanded clones than CD4+ T cells after ivuxolimab. Clonal expansion of both CD4+ and CD8+ blood T cells was observed from baseline to week 6 at doses 0.1 to 3.0 mg/kg.

Genomic DNA was isolated from the sorted cells so that the TCRbeta CDR3 region could be sequenced. The immunoSEQ Assay was used to sequence the TCRbeta CDR3 regions. The immuneACCESS repertoire file appears here via TCRdb, limited to in-frame rearrangements. These files lack a portion of the clones; in checked studies, under half of the deficit traces to unresolved V genes, and the cause of the others is not known. The sample includes tens of thousands of clones, with almost 95% observed a single time. The ten largest make up roughly 20% of the sample. A remark on this clone: No antigen is known for it. Nothing much larger sits one base from this clone, and base qualities are not available.

There are 13 amino acids in the CDR3, from cysteine to phenylalanine inclusive. The read is trimmed to its CDR3 DNA, 39 bases read in frame from base 1. V and J lose 2 bases and 3 bases, and a span of 7 bases separates them. In the germline V gene, CDR1 corresponds to MNHEY and CDR2 to SVGAGI. Patients with a history of autoimmune disease or receiving systemic immunosuppression were excluded from the trial. Peripheral blood for TCR sequencing was collected from all dose cohorts at baseline, on cycle 4 day 1, and on cycle 7 day 1. Samples came from an open-label, multicenter, first-in-human phase I dose-escalation trial of ivuxolimab. Adults with locally advanced or metastatic melanoma, renal cell, hepatocellular, or head and neck squamous cell carcinoma were enrolled in the trial. Before TCR sequencing, CD4+ and CD8+ T cells were separately sorted from peripheral blood.

The sequence links TRBV6-5 to TRBJ1-2; there is no confident call for the D gene. Sequenced here: CD4+ or CD8+ T cells sorted from blood, sampled in a trial of the OX40 agonist ivuxolimab. The TCR was taken from an adult with an advanced solid tumor such as melanoma, head and neck, liver or kidney cancer. The DNA is as follows: TGTGCCAGCAGTTACGCGAACTACTATGGCTACACCTTC. Its coded protein is CASSYANYYGYTF.